This is a list of T cell receptor beta chains from one sample in a study of cytomegalovirus exposure and HLA in healthy donors. Measured with immunoSEQ multiplex PCR; TCRdb has only the in-frame clones, and not every one. The sample carries roughly 150,000 clones, about four fifths recorded once. The sample was PBMCs. The receptors come from a man under 40 in good health. The CDR3 runs from the conserved cysteine through the conserved F or W. A D gene is named only where the DNA matches it firmly. Size tells how often a clone was seen (once, few, many) or the class of an expanded clone, and some rows leave it out.

V	length	J	size	D	DNA	CDR3
TRBV27	18	TRBJ2-3	-	TRBD1	TGTGCCAGCAGCCCACCCACCGTCCGCTGGACAGGGGTCGATACGCAGTATTTT	CASSPPTVRWTGVDTQYF
TRBV5-1	17	TRBJ2-6	-	TRBD1	TGCGCCAGCAGCCCTCAGGGACAGGGCTCTGGGGCCAACGTCCTGACTTTC	CASSPQGQGSGANVLTF
TRBV9	14	TRBJ1-3	-	-	TGTGCCAGCAGCGTAGCTCGCTCTGGAAACACCATATATTTT	CASSVARSGNTIYF
TRBV9	15	TRBJ2-1	-	TRBD2	TGTGCCAGCAACCCGGGGACTAGCAGTCCCAATGAGCAGTTCTTC	CASNPGTSSPNEQFF
TRBV7-9	17	TRBJ1-1	-	TRBD1	TGTGCCAGCAGCGGATGGACAGGGAGAGGCCTGAACACTGAAGCTTTCTTT	CASSGWTGRGLNTEAFF
TRBV19	15	TRBJ2-7	-	-	TGTGCCAGTAGTATATCTGCCAAGAGCTCCTACGAGCAGTACTTC	CASSISAKSSYEQYF
TRBV21-1	15	TRBJ2-7	-	-	TGTGCCAGCACCCGTCCTAGCGGAAGCTCCTACGAGCAGTACTTC	CASTRPSGSSYEQYF
TRBV7-9	13	TRBJ2-2	-	-	TGTGCCAGCAGCTTCAGTTACACCGGGGAGCTGTTTTTT	CASSFSYTGELFF
TRBV27	17	TRBJ2-7	few	TRBD1	TGTGCCAGCAGTTTACTCCCGGGACAGGGTCCAACCTACGAGCAGTACTTC	CASSLLPGQGPTYEQYF
TRBV30	13	TRBJ2-7	-	TRBD1	TGTGCCTGGAGTATGGGACAGGGATACGAGCAGTACTTC	CAWSMGQGYEQYF
TRBV7-9	13	TRBJ2-1	-	-	TGTGCCAGCAGCACGGGACAGCGGGATGAGCAGTTCTTC	CASSTGQRDEQFF
TRBV29-1	15	TRBJ2-7	-	TRBD2	TGCAGCGTTGAAACGGGGACGGGAGGTTCCTACGAGCAGTACTTC	CSVETGTGGSYEQYF
TRBV7-9	11	TRBJ2-7	-	-	TGTGCCAGCAGCTTAGCGGCCGAGCAGTACTTC	CASSLAAEQYF
TRBV27	20	TRBJ2-7	-	TRBD2	TGTGCCAGCAGTCCCATCGCCGGGACTAGCGGGAGGGCTCGCCTGTACGAGCAGTACTTC	CASSPIAGTSGRARLYEQYF
TRBV19	14	TRBJ2-1	-	TRBD2	TGTGCCAGTCGACTAGCGGGAAATTACAATGAGCAGTTCTTC	CASRLAGNYNEQFF
TRBV27	12	TRBJ1-2	-	-	TGTGCCAGCAGAACGGGGGGGAAGGGCTACACCTTC	CASRTGGKGYTF
TRBV7-2	12	TRBJ1-2	-	-	TGTGCCAGCAGCTTACAGGGAATTCTCTACACCTTC	CASSLQGILYTF
TRBV11-3	15	TRBJ2-7	few	TRBD2	TGTGCCAGCAGCTTAGACAGCGGGAGTGGTTACGAGCAGTACTTC	CASSLDSGSGYEQYF
TRBV4-1	14	TRBJ2-2	once	-	TGCGCCAGCAGCCAAGTAGGGGGGGGCGGGGAGCTGTTTTTT	CASSQVGGGGELFF
TRBV29-1	13	TRBJ1-2	-	-	TGCAGCGTTGAGAGCGGAAGGAACTATGGCTACACCTTC	CSVESGRNYGYTF
TRBV7-5	18	TRBJ2-4	-	-	TGTGTCAGAAGCCCGAACAGAGGGACAGGACTAGCCAAAAACATTCAGTACTTC	CVRSPNRGTGLAKNIQYF
TRBV29-1	16	TRBJ2-1	-	-	TGCAGCGCTGTGTCCCGGCAGAGGCTAGTTTACAATGAGCAGTTCTTC	CSAVSRQRLVYNEQFF
TRBV7-9	16	TRBJ2-1	-	TRBD2	TGTGCCAGCAGCTATTTAGCGGGAGAGGGGTTCAATGAGCAGTTCTTC	CASSYLAGEGFNEQFF